This TCR beta chain was identified during a study of T cell responses to AZD1222 COVID-19 vaccine. Study-wide results and caveats: Seropositive AZD1222 recipients at baseline numbered only 6 or 7.

Clones were read by immunoSEQ multiplex PCR, and TCRdb kept only the in-frame ones, dropping some. The table records 140,000 to 150,000 clones, just under 95% of them present only once. Turning to this clone: As yet, its antigen is unknown.

The receptor was derived from an adult in good health. The sequencing used peripheral blood, collected on day 0 of AZD1222 vaccination.

CDR3 nucleotides: TGTGCCACCAGTGACCCCATTCGGACAGCAAATGAGCAGTTCTTC. It yields the protein CATSDPIRTANEQFF. The chain combines TRBV24-1 with TRBJ2-1; perhaps TRBD1 as D (6 bases). The CDR3 is 15 residues long. Germline V gene sequence: CDR1 KGHDR, CDR2 SFDVKD. Trimming cost V 4 bases and J 7 bases, with 16 bases left between them.